These 5 T cell receptor beta chains were all obtained from the same sample, sequenced in a study of control samples from healthy donors and cancer patients. Clones were sequenced by immunoSEQ multiplex PCR, and TCRdb holds only the in-frame ones, with some missing. The repertoire holds about 83,000 clones, with 75% to 95% as singletons. Sequencing was performed on blood. The receptors shown here come from a man aged 50 or older in good health.

The CDR3 protein is CASSLDRGRPYNEQFF. The CDR3 bases are TGCGCCAGCAGCTTGGATCGAGGGAGGCCCTACAATGAGCAGTTCTTC. The V call is TRBV5-1, the J call TRBJ2-1, with D perhaps TRBD2 (6 bases). Trimming took 0 bases from V and 2 from J, leaving 12 bases between them. CDR1 and CDR2 (germline): SGHRS, YFSETQ. This CDR3 is 16 amino acids long.

V is TRBV5-1 and J is TRBJ2-1, with 11 bases that match TRBD2. This CDR3 region has 18 residues. CDR1 and CDR2 (germline): SGHRS, YFSETQ. J lost 0 bases, V lost 5 bases, and 10 bases had no gene match. The CDR3 reads CASRSSGGARFSYNEQFF. In DNA form, the CDR3 reads TGCGCCAGCAGGAGTAGCGGGGGGGCCCGGTTCTCCTACAATGAGCAGTTCTTC.

V is TRBV18 and J is TRBJ1-4, with D uncertain. V was trimmed by 3 bases and J by 5 bases, leaving 4 bases between them. Germline values: CDR1 KGHSH, CDR2 LQKENI. The CDR3 extends over 12 amino acids. CDR3 nucleotides: TGTGCCAGCTCACCCCAAAATGAAAAACTGTTTTTT. It specifies CASSPQNEKLFF.

V is TRBV7-2 and J is TRBJ2-5; the D call may be TRBD1 or TRBD2 (7 bases each). Trimming took off 6 bases at V and 7 bases at J, with 18 bases between the two ends. This CDR3 has 14 amino acids. Germline V gives CDR1 SGHTA, CDR2 FQGNSA. The CDR3 region has the DNA TGTGCCAGCAGTTCAGGGGGGGAAGTTGGGACCCAGTACTTC. Translation: CASSSGGEVGTQYF.

Points on this clone: An end of the junction does not agree with germline; a read error may underlie this. The genes are TRBV12-5 and TRBJ1-1; no clear D. This CDR3 spans 12 amino acids. From germline, CDR1 is LGHNT and CDR2 FRNRAP. CDR3 sequence (DNA): TGTGCTAGTGCCCCCGTGGAGGGTAAGTGGCGTTTT. Translation: CASAPVEGKWRF.